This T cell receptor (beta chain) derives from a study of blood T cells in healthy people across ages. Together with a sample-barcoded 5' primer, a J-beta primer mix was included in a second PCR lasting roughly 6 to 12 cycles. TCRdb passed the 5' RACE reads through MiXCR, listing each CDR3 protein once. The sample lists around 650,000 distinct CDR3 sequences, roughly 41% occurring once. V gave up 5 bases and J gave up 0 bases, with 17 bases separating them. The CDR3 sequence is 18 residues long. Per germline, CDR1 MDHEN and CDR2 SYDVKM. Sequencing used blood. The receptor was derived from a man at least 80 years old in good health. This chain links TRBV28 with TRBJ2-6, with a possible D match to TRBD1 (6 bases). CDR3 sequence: CASSDLRGPHSGANVLTF. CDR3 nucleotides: TGTGCCAGCAGTGATCTCAGGGGACCGCACTCTGGGGCCAACGTCCTGACTTTC.